The 28 T cell receptor beta chains in this list originate from one sample, sequenced in a study of human T cells and chemical hapten exposure. Time point specified: pre-sensitization, week 0. Treatment described: therapeutic diphenylcyclopropenone sensitization with weekly scalp DPC. TCRdb independently ran MiXCR on the RACE reads; one entry per CDR3 protein. The data contain under 200,000 distinct CDR3 sequences, roughly 30% of them singletons. Sequencing was performed on whole blood, taken in connection with sensitization to the hapten diphenylcyclopropenone (DPC). The receptors here all came from a woman aged 30 to 39 with alopecia areata. Some clones in this sample may be carry-over from other donors' samples.

This clonotype was observed a few times. This chain links TRBV7-2 with TRBJ2-1; 9 bases fit TRBD2. V was clipped by 3 bases and J by 7 bases; unmatched bases: 4. In germline, CDR1 is SGHTA, CDR2 FQGNSA. The CDR3 consists of 14 residues. CDR3 in DNA: TGTGCCAGCAGCTTGGAGCGGGGGGCGAATGAGCAGTTCTTC. Amino acid sequence: CASSLERGANEQFF.

This rearrangement joins TRBV10-2 to TRBJ1-1; D uncertain. This CDR3 comprises 14 residues. CDR1 is WSHSY and CDR2 is SAAADI in the germline V gene. With 0 bases removed from V and 1 base from J, the gap between germline ends came to 6 bases. The CDR3 DNA sequence: TGCGCCAGCAGTGAGTCTTCCCGGAACACTGAAGCTTTCTTT. This codes for CASSESSRNTEAFF.

This clonotype was observed a few times. CDR3 in amino acids: CAISELAGTPQHF. The CDR3 coding sequence is TGTGCCATCAGTGAGTTGGCCGGGACGCCCCAGCATTTT. The chain uses TRBV10-3 and TRBJ1-5; possible D gene TRBD1, 5 bases. The germline gives CDR1 ENHRY, CDR2 SYGVKD. V was pared by 1 base and J by 9 bases, with 10 bases between. This CDR3 contains 13 residues.

V usage is TRBV7-2 and J usage is TRBJ2-4; TRBD1 aligns across 8 bases. Germline CDR1 SGHTA, CDR2 FQGNSA. With V trimmed by 1 base and J by 6 bases, 8 bases remained unmatched. This CDR3 is 16 amino acids long. The CDR3 region is CASSLEGRGQGNIQYF. The CDR3 DNA reads as TGTGCCAGCAGCTTAGAGGGCAGGGGGCAGGGAAACATTCAGTACTTC.

This chain uses TRBV9 with TRBJ2-3, with D hard to call. The germline V gene encodes CDR1 SGDLS and CDR2 YYNGEE. V was trimmed by 0 bases and J by 1 base, leaving 3 bases between them. CDR3 length: 13 residues. CDR3 DNA sequence: TGTGCCAGCAGCGTAGTGGGCACAGATACGCAGTATTTT. Protein product: CASSVVGTDTQYF.

This clonotype was found a few times. The chain links TRBV11-2 to TRBJ2-3; 8 nucleotides line up with TRBD2. V dropped 1 base and J dropped 8; count of bases not matched to a gene: 17. The CDR3 contains 18 residues. Germline lookup yields CDR1 SGHAT and CDR2 FQNNGV. For the CDR3, the DNA is TGTGCCAGCAGCTTAGGCCGGTTAGGGGCGGGGGGCCCAGGTACGCAGTATTTT. It specifies CASSLGRLGAGGPGTQYF.

This chain connects TRBV5-1 to TRBJ1-2; TRBD1 matches 7 bases. Trimming at V came to 1 base and at J to 8 bases, leaving 5 bases not matched to a gene. CDR3 length: 13 amino acids. Germline values: CDR1 SGHRS, CDR2 YFSETQ. The CDR3 nucleotides read TGCGCCAGCAGCTTGACAGGGGACGACGGCTACACCTTC. It codes for CASSLTGDDGYTF.

The V call is TRBV6-2 or TRBV6-3, the J call TRBJ1-5, with D tentatively TRBD1 (6 bases). Germline V lookup: CDR1 MNHEY, CDR2 SVGEGT. This CDR3 has 14 residues. V lost 6 bases to trimming and J lost 3 bases, with 12 bases between them. The CDR3 region is CASRLGQHNQPQHF. The CDR3, as DNA: TGTGCCAGCAGACTTGGACAGCACAATCAGCCCCAGCATTTT.

The table lists this clonotype with a few counts. The rearrangement joins TRBV18 to TRBJ1-6; D uncertain. V was trimmed by 3 bases and J by 8 bases, leaving 14 bases between them. The CDR3 sequence is 15 residues long. The V gene's germline CDR1 is KGHSH and CDR2 LQKENI. The CDR3 nucleotides are TGTGCCAGCTCACCTTCCAGAGGCGTCGATTCACCCCTCCACTTT. Translating gives CASSPSRGVDSPLHF. Using reference TRBV18 and TRBJ1-6 for the parts outside the CDR3, the full variable domain is NAGVMQNPRHLVRRRGQEARLRCSPMKGHSHVYWYRQLPEEGLKFMVYLQKENIIDESGMPKERFSAEFPKEGPSILRIQQVVRGDSAAYFCASSPSRGVDSPLHFGNGTRLTVT.

This clonotype was recorded only once. The chain links TRBV9 to TRBJ1-2, with 10 bases aligning to TRBD1. The CDR3 has 19 amino acids. With V trimmed by 0 bases and J by 4 bases, 15 bases remained unmatched. The germline V gene encodes CDR1 SGDLS and CDR2 YYNGEE. The CDR3 protein is CASSVGPGTGALRGYGYTF. As DNA, the CDR3 is TGTGCCAGCAGCGTAGGACCAGGGACAGGGGCCTTGAGGGGCTATGGCTACACCTTC.

This clonotype was recorded many times. This chain connects TRBV7-6 to TRBJ1-1, with unresolved D. The V gene's germline CDR1 is SGHVS and CDR2 FNYEAQ. Trimming shortened V by 3 bases and J by 2 bases, and 10 bases separated the two germline ends. The CDR3 spans 14 residues. CDR3 sequence (DNA): TGTGCCAGCAGCTTGGCTCCTGTCAACACTGAAGCTTTCTTT. It is translated as CASSLAPVNTEAFF.

The chain couples TRBV28 to TRBJ2-7; D call uncertain. CDR1 and CDR2 from the germline V gene are MDHEN and SYDVKM. Trimming removed 2 bases at V and 6 bases at J, with 11 bases between. The CDR3 is made up of 13 amino acids. CDR3 sequence (DNA): TGTGCCAGCAGTTTAAGTCCCGTTGGCGAGCAGTACTTC. This sequence encodes CASSLSPVGEQYF.

The CDR3, as DNA: TGTGCCAGCAGCCCCGGGAGAGGGGATGTGGCTGAAGCTTTCTTT. Residues: CASSPGRGDVAEAFF. The rearrangement links TRBV9 to TRBJ1-1; TRBD1 might be the D (5 bases). V shed 4 bases and J shed 6 bases, with 19 bases lying between them. The CDR3 has 15 residues. Per germline, CDR1 SGDLS and CDR2 YYNGEE.

The rearrangement uses TRBV28 and TRBJ2-7, with D maybe TRBD1 (6 bases). Trimming pared 4 bases from V and 0 bases from J, leaving 25 bases between. The V gene's germline CDR1 is MDHEN and CDR2 SYDVKM. CDR3 length equals 19 residues. The CDR3 reads CASSSYGELSEQGSYEQYF. The DNA of the CDR3 is TGTGCCAGCAGTTCCTACGGAGAACTTTCCGAACAGGGCTCCTACGAGCAGTACTTC.

This clonotype appeared many times. The chain recombines TRBV9 with TRBJ2-5; 9 bases are shared with TRBD1. The CDR3 sequence is 16 residues long. Germline CDR1 SGDLS, CDR2 YYNGEE. Unmatched junction bases numbered 12, after V lost 4 bases and J lost 5 bases. CDR3 region: CASSPYDRGMGETQYF. In nucleotides, the CDR3 is TGTGCCAGCAGCCCTTACGACAGGGGGATGGGGGAGACCCAGTACTTC.

V is TRBV20-1 and J is TRBJ1-5; D gene ambiguous. Germline V CDR1 and CDR2: DFQATT, SNEGSKA (reference sequence). This CDR3 contains 18 residues. Between the trimmed V and J ends, which lost 2 bases and 4 bases, there was a span of 24 bases. The CDR3 nucleotides are TGCAGTGCTAGACGAGGGCTGGGAGTTTCGGGGAGTAATCAGCCCCAGCATTTT. Translating gives CSARRGLGVSGSNQPQHF.

This clonotype was seen only once. One junction end does not reproduce the germline sequence, and a read error may be involved. The V gene is TRBV6-1, the J gene TRBJ1-5; 12 bases align to TRBD1. Looked up from germline, CDR1 is MNHNS and CDR2 is SASEGT. CDR3 size: 14 residues. The CDR3 sequence: CASRRAGTGGRNSF. DNA for the CDR3: TGTGCCAGCAGGAGAGCCGGGACAGGGGGCCGCAATTCTTTT.

The rearrangement joins TRBV5-1 to TRBJ2-2; possibly TRBD1 or TRBD2 for D (6 bases each). This CDR3 is 15 amino acids long. Germline V CDR1 and CDR2: SGHRS, YFSETQ. V lost 2 bases, J lost 5 bases, and 13 bases lay in between. The CDR3 bases are TGCGCCAGCAGCTTCGGGGGCGCGAGGACCGGGGAGCTGTTTTTT. This encodes CASSFGGARTGELFF.

The genes are TRBV28 and TRBJ2-5, with TRBD2 identical over 16 bases. Losses at the gene ends were 8 bases for V and 7 bases for J; bases not matched to a gene: 13. Germline CDR1 and CDR2: MDHEN and SYDVKM. This CDR3 comprises 17 residues. The CDR3: CASQGTSGRAGTGTQYF. The DNA for the CDR3 is TGTGCCAGCCAGGGGACTAGCGGGAGGGCCGGGACGGGGACCCAGTACTTC.

The chain is built from TRBV10-3 and TRBJ2-7; 12 nucleotides line up with TRBD1. V dropped 11 bases and J dropped 2; count of bases not matched to a gene: 13. This CDR3 contains 16 residues. CDR1 is ENHRY and CDR2 is SYGVKD in the germline V gene. CDR3 sequence (DNA): TGTGCCGCAACCGGGACAGGGGGCGCCGGGGCCTACGAGCAGTACTTC. Translated, it gives CAATGTGGAGAYEQYF.

The rearrangement links TRBV15 to TRBJ1-3; D unclear. Deletions cut 0 bases from V and 4 bases from J, with 4 bases between. CDR3 length: 13 residues. Germline-derived CDR1 and CDR2 are LNHNV and YYDKDF (reference sequence). The CDR3 DNA reads TGTGCCACCAGCAGAGATTGGGGAAACACCATATATTTT. Its protein product is CATSRDWGNTIYF.

A few counts support this clonotype. This sequence joins TRBV29-1 and TRBJ2-4, with D possibly being TRBD1 (5 bases). There are 13 residues in the CDR3. The V gene's germline CDR1 is SQVTM and CDR2 ANQGSEA. V dropped 0 bases and J dropped 3 bases, with 6 bases sitting between them. The CDR3 nucleotides are TGCAGCGTTGAAGAAGGGGTCAAAAACATTCAGTACTTC. This codes for CSVEEGVKNIQYF.

This clonotype was counted only a few times. The chain is built from TRBV4-1 and TRBJ2-1; 12 bases agree with TRBD2. Looked up from germline, CDR1 is MGHRA and CDR2 is YSYEKL. After removal of 3 bases from V and 4 bases from J, the junction contained 7 bases not matched to a gene. This CDR3 spans 17 amino acids. The CDR3 bases are TGCGCCAGCAGCCATCGGACTAGCGGGGCGGTTTACAATGAGCAGTTCTTC. This codes for CASSHRTSGAVYNEQFF.

This sequence joins TRBV18 and TRBJ2-3, with D possibly TRBD2 on 5 matching bases. This CDR3 has 12 amino acids. Germline CDR1 KGHSH, CDR2 LQKENI. Between the trimmed V and J ends, which lost 1 base and 6 bases, there was a span of 5 bases. CDR3 sequence: CASSPLADTQYF. The DNA of the CDR3 is TGTGCCAGCTCACCACTAGCGGATACGCAGTATTTT. Full variable domain (rest looked up from reference TRBV18 and TRBJ2-3): NAGVMQNPRHLVRRRGQEARLRCSPMKGHSHVYWYRQLPEEGLKFMVYLQKENIIDESGMPKERFSAEFPKEGPSILRIQQVVRGDSAAYFCASSPLADTQYFGPGTRLTVL.

This clonotype was counted between two and nine times. This rearrangement joins TRBV4-1 to TRBJ2-4; unclear D gene. Germline loops: CDR1 MGHRA, CDR2 YSYEKL. This CDR3 is 14 amino acids long. Deletions cut 0 bases from V and 4 bases from J, with 7 bases between. CDR3 DNA sequence: TGCGCCAGCAGCCAAGATAGTCAGAAAAACATTCAGTACTTC. Translated, it gives CASSQDSQKNIQYF.

The rearrangement links TRBV4-2 to TRBJ2-4; 7 nucleotides agree with TRBD2. Trimming removed 4 bases from V and 15 bases from J; junction bases left unmatched: 15. The CDR3 has 14 amino acids. Germline V gives CDR1 LGHNA, CDR2 YNFKEQ. CDR3: CASSLLAGGGYGYF. In DNA form, the CDR3 reads TGTGCCAGCAGCCTACTAGCCGGCGGGGGTTATGGGTACTTC.

The chain links TRBV7-8 to TRBJ1-1; no clear D gene. Germline V gene data show CDR1 as SGHVS and CDR2 as FQNEAQ. The germline V and J ends were trimmed by 2 bases and 4 bases, with 5 bases remaining between them. CDR3 length: 12 amino acids. The CDR3 region has the DNA TGTGCCAGCAGCTTAAGTTTCACTGAAGCTTTCTTT. This translates into CASSLSFTEAFF.

V usage is TRBV20-1 and J usage is TRBJ2-1; 9 positions match TRBD2. This CDR3 region has 15 residues. Germline V gene sequence: CDR1 DFQATT, CDR2 SNEGSKA (reference sequence). V dropped 2 bases and J dropped 5; count of bases not matched to a gene: 7. The CDR3 nucleotides read TGCAGTGCTAGACAGGGACTAGCAGTCAACAATGAGCAGTTCTTC. Its translation is CSARQGLAVNNEQFF.